The clone carrying this TCR beta chain came up a few times. Time point meaning: sample taken at primary tumor resection. The data are from a study of spatial heterogeneity in lung cancer. Study details: TCR and UMI combinations that were unique each appeared, on average, more than ten times in raw reads.

V trimming: 6 bases; J trimming: 5 bases; junction bases outside the gene matches: 13. The CDR3 consists of 16 residues. TCRdb reanalysed the 5' RACE reads using MiXCR and keeps one entry per CDR3 protein. Of around 87,000 distinct CDR3 sequences detected, about an eighth appear once; the ten largest clones hold over 40%. This receptor was taken from a male donor with early-stage non-small cell lung cancer. The chain combines TRBV12-3 or TRBV12-4 with TRBJ2-5; TRBD1 matches at 9 bases. The input for sequencing was PBMCs, taken at surgery. CDR3 DNA sequence: TGTGCCAGCAGCTCCCCCCGGGGACAGGGCAGGGAGACCCAGTACTTC. It is translated as CASSSPRGQGRETQYF.